This T cell receptor beta chain was identified in a study of blood T cell repertoires in COVID-19 (dated by TCRdb to about 2020). For the wider study: The collaborator samples originated in the United States, Italy and Spain and spanned the acute and convalescent phases of COVID-19. The material from the prospective study consisted of cDNA or gDNA derived from T cells, B-cell-depleted T cells, or PBMCs. Deeply sampled blood TCRbeta repertoires from subjects exposed to, actively infected with, or recovered from COVID-19 were included in the dataset. The repertoires were made available in a free public database intended to serve as a resource for research on the immune response to SARS-CoV-2. Samples were obtained from the ongoing ImmuneRACE study (first 160 participants) and from 1,200 or so subjects provided by 6 global collaborators. Nearly every sample came with metadata listing a de-identified subject ID, COVID-19 status, age in years and sex. HLA class I and class II types, where available, came from metadata supplied by the sample provider rather than from assay-based typing.

The collaborating institutions used their own protocols to collect whole blood in K2EDTA tubes. For TCRbeta analysis, collaborators shipped samples in one of three forms: frozen whole blood, isolated PBMCs, or DNA extracted from either of those sample types. TCRbeta CDR3 regions were amplified from genomic DNA by means of the immunoSEQ Assay, a bias-controlled multiplex PCR. In the authors' own workflow: The number of nucleated cells in each sample was estimated from the amplification of reference gene primers within the assay. Sequence reads were collapsed and filtered to measure the absolute abundance of every unique TCRbeta CDR3 rearrangement. Productive Simpson clonality was computed per sample as the square root of Simpson's diversity index over productive rearrangements. Held by TCRdb, this immuneACCESS table contains in-frame sequences only and omits some clones. Under half of the omission traces to an unresolved V gene where checked; the cause of the rest is unknown. Clone size and V and J calls were adopted from that table, with D and trimming inferred from the DNA. The sample includes under 200,000 clones, with 65% to 85% observed a single time. The ten largest clonotypes hold approximately 2.9% of the sample.

The germline V gene (reference sequence) supplies CDR1 GTSNPN and CDR2 SVGIG. The CDR3 covers 14 residues, taking in both the cysteine and the phenylalanine. Here the CDR3 DNA is all that survives: 42 bases in frame from base 1. At the junction V is shortened by 2 bases and J by 1 base, with 11 bases in between. Summary of the overall study and its limitations: The amount of clinical and demographic metadata varied by source and participant and was provided uncurated.

Worth noting for this clone: The antigen this receptor binds is unknown. Base-call qualities are not available, and no considerably larger clone is one nucleotide away.

Sequencing was performed on peripheral blood. The sequence came from a woman aged 60 to 75 with acute or convalescent COVID-19. This chain is built from TRBV30 and TRBJ1-1; possibly the D gene is TRBD1, per 5 matching bases. Read as DNA, the sequence is TGTGCCTGGAGTAAGGGAACAGGGAACACTGAAGCTTTCTTT. This sequence encodes CAWSKGTGNTEAFF. The variable domain in full, with residues beyond the CDR3 obtained from the reference TRBV30 and TRBJ1-1 genes, is SQTIHQWPATLVQPVGSPLSLECTVEGTSNPNLYWYRQAAGRGLQLLFYSVGIGQISSEVPQNLSASRPQDRQFILSSKKLLLSDSGFYLCAWSKGTGNTEAFFGQGTRLTVV.